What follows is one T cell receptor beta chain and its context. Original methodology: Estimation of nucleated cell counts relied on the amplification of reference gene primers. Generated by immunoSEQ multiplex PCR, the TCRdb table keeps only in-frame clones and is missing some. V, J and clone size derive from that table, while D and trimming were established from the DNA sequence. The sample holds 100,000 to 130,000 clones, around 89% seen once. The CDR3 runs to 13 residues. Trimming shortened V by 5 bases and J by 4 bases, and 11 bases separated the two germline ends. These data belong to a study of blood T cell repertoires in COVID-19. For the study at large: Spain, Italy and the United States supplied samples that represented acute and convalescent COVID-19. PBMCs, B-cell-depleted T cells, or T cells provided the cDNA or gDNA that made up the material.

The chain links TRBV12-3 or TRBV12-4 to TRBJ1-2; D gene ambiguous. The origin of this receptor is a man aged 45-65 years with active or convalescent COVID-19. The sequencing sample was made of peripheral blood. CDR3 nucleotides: TGTGCCAGCAGTCGACAAGGCTTCTATGGCTACACCTTC. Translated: CASSRQGFYGYTF.